This T cell receptor (beta chain) was profiled in a study of CD8+ T cells in alopecia areata. This CDR3 comprises 15 residues. Germline CDR1 GTSNPN, CDR2 SVGIG (reference sequence). The V segment lost 1 base and the J segment 3 bases; nucleotides outside the gene matches: 3. The treatment here: oral pan-JAK inhibitor, 5-10 mg twice daily. The authors extracted RNA and reverse transcribed it into cDNA as the sequencing template. Sequenced by immunoSEQ multiplex PCR; TCRdb stores in-frame clones only, minus some. The sample gives roughly 200,000 clones, about 55% of which show up once; approximately 11% is in the top ten.

The specimen was CD8+ T cells sorted from blood, collected at week 24, from a patient treated with tofacitinib. The chain joins TRBV30 to TRBJ1-2; 12 nucleotides match TRBD1. The source is a human donor with alopecia areata. The CDR3, as DNA: TGTGCCTGGAGTGGGGGGACAGGGGGCCACTATGGCTACACCTTC. This sequence encodes CAWSGGTGGHYGYTF.